The entry below gives a single T cell receptor beta chain sequence along with its context. This CDR3 region has 16 residues. V was clipped by 3 bases and J by 7 bases, with 16 bases between them. Germline values: CDR1 SGHDN, CDR2 FVKESK. Study processing details: Estimates of nucleated cell counts were drawn from the amplification of reference gene primers. Sequencing was performed with immunoSEQ multiplex PCR; in TCRdb, only in-frame clones are kept and a portion is missing. That table furnishes V, J and clone size, whereas the DNA furnished D and trimming. Of approximately 64,000 clones in the sample, about 88% are singletons; the top ten hold around 4.2%. The entry originates in a study of blood T cell repertoires in COVID-19. Overall study: Acute and convalescent COVID-19 specimens originated in the United States, Italy and Spain. The analysed material was cDNA or gDNA that came from T cells, B-cell-depleted T cells, or PBMCs.

The chain combines TRBV14 with TRBJ1-6, with D unresolved. Sequenced input: peripheral blood. The source of this sequence is a man in his 70s with acute or convalescent COVID-19. CDR3 sequence: CASSHLGRSENSPLHF. CDR3 coding DNA: TGTGCCAGCAGCCATCTCGGGAGGTCAGAAAATTCACCCCTCCACTTT.